Following are 9 T cell receptor beta chains from one sample sequenced in a study of blood T cell repertoires in COVID-19 (dated by TCRdb to 2020 to 2022). Libraries were made using the immunoSEQ multiplex PCR assay. TCRdb provides this immuneACCESS table in a form limited to in-frame rearrangements. Some clones are lacking; in checked studies, under half of them reflect an unresolved V gene, and why the rest are absent is not known. The sample table shows approximately 400,000 clones, and roughly 87% are seen once. About 4.9% of the sample belongs to the ten largest clones. Sequencing used PBMCs or T cells enriched from blood (not recorded which). These receptor sequences come from a woman aged 45-60 years who had recovered from COVID-19.

The rearrangement joins TRBV27 to TRBJ2-3; tentatively, D is TRBD2 (6 bases). Trimming left V 5 bases short and J 2 bases short, with 17 bases between. The CDR3 extends over 16 amino acids. Germline V gives CDR1 MNHEY, CDR2 SMNVEV (reference sequence). The chain's CDR3 is CASSPQVGSFTDTQYF. The DNA of the CDR3 is TGTGCCAGCAGTCCACAGGTCGGGAGTTTCACAGATACGCAGTATTTT.

The chain joins TRBV19 to TRBJ1-6; 10 bases agree with TRBD1. Germline CDR1 and CDR2: LNHDA and SQIVND (reference sequence). Unmatched junction bases numbered 9, after V lost 3 bases and J lost 10 bases. CDR3 length: 16 residues. This chain's CDR3 is CASSISGTGVGSPLHF. In DNA form, the CDR3 reads TGTGCCAGTAGTATTTCCGGGACAGGGGTGGGATCACCCCTCCACTTT. Based on the CDR3 plus reference TRBV19 and TRBJ1-6, the full variable domain is DGGITQSPKYLFRKEGQNVTLSCEQNLNHDAMYWYRQDPGQGLRLIYYSQIVNDFQKGDIAEGYSVSREKKESFPLTVTSAQKNPTAFYLCASSISGTGVGSPLHFGNGTRLTVT.

The chain links TRBV9 to TRBJ2-7, with D tentatively TRBD2 (5 bases). There are 15 residues in the CDR3. The V end lost 1 base, the J end lost 2 bases, and 13 bases lay between the germline ends. Germline V gene sequence: CDR1 SGDLS, CDR2 YYNGEE. CDR3 region: CASSVRGLAAYEQYF. CDR3 DNA sequence: TGTGCCAGCAGCGTAAGAGGTCTAGCCGCCTACGAGCAGTACTTC.

CDR3 sequence reads: CASGREGGTDTQYF. The CDR3 bases are TGCGCCAGCGGGCGGGAGGGAGGCACAGATACGCAGTATTTT. V is TRBV5-1 and J is TRBJ2-3; TRBD2 agrees at 9 bases. Unmatched junction bases numbered 4, after V lost 7 bases and J lost 1 base. The CDR3 is 14 amino acids. Germline-derived CDR1 and CDR2 are SGHRS and YFSETQ.

The rearrangement joins TRBV7-3 to TRBJ1-1, with 9 bases aligning to TRBD1. The junction had 8 bases not matched to a gene; V was cut back by 5 bases and J by 4 bases. This CDR3 spans 15 amino acids. Germline lookup yields CDR1 SGHTA and CDR2 FQGTGA. CDR3 DNA sequence: TGTGCCAGCAGCCAGTCACCGGGACAGGGCACTGAAGCTTTCTTT. Translated: CASSQSPGQGTEAFF.

A few counts support this clone. The rearrangement uses TRBV5-6 and TRBJ1-4, with 10 bases that match TRBD1. V gave up 4 bases and J gave up 8 bases; unmatched junction bases: 8. CDR1 SGHDT and CDR2 YYEEEE come from the germline V gene. This CDR3 spans 15 amino acids. The CDR3, as DNA: TGTGCCAGCAGCGGAAGACAGGGGGCTGGGGAAAAACTGTTTTTT. Translation gives CASSGRQGAGEKLFF.

This chain links TRBV4-1 with TRBJ2-1; the D gene is possibly TRBD1 (5 bases). The CDR3 totals 17 residues. Germline-derived CDR1 and CDR2 are MGHRA and YSYEKL. V was pared by 4 bases and J by 1 base, with 17 bases between. The CDR3 DNA reads as TGCGCCAGCAGCCGCGGCCCGCCAGGGCCGTCCTACAATGAGCAGTTCTTC. This codes for CASSRGPPGPSYNEQFF.

The chain couples TRBV19 to TRBJ2-2; D call uncertain. The germline V and J ends were trimmed by 6 bases and 0 bases, with 8 bases remaining between them. There are 14 residues in the CDR3. Germline loops: CDR1 LNHDA, CDR2 SQIVND (reference sequence). CDR3 region: CASSPLSNTGELFF. CDR3 sequence (DNA): TGTGCCAGTAGCCCCCTATCGAACACCGGGGAGCTGTTTTTT. The complete variable domain, with remaining parts taken from reference TRBV19 and TRBJ2-2, reads DGGITQSPKYLFRKEGQNVTLSCEQNLNHDAMYWYRQDPGQGLRLIYYSQIVNDFQKGDIAEGYSVSREKKESFPLTVTSAQKNPTAFYLCASSPLSNTGELFFGEGSRLTVL.

The V and J genes are TRBV29-1 and TRBJ1-1; D unclear. The germline gives CDR1 SQVTM, CDR2 ANQGSEA. Deletions cut 2 bases from V and 1 base from J, with 8 bases between. The CDR3 is 13 residues long. As DNA, the CDR3 is TGCAGCGTTGAATTACCTAAGAACACTGAAGCTTTCTTT. The encoded protein is CSVELPKNTEAFF.